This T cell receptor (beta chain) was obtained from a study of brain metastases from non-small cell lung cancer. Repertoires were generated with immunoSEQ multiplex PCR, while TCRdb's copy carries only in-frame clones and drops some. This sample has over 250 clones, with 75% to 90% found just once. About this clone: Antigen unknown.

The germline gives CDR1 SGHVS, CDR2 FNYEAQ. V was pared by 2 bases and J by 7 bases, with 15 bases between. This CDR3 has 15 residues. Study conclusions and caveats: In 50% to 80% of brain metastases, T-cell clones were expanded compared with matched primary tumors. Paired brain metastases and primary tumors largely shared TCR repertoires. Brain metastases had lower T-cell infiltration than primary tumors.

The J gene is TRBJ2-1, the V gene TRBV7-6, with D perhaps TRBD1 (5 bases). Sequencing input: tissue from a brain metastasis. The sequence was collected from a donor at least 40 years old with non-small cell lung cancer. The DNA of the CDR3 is TGTGCCAGCAGCTTATTGGCAGGGCCTAGGAATGAGCAGTTCTTC. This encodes CASSLLAGPRNEQFF.